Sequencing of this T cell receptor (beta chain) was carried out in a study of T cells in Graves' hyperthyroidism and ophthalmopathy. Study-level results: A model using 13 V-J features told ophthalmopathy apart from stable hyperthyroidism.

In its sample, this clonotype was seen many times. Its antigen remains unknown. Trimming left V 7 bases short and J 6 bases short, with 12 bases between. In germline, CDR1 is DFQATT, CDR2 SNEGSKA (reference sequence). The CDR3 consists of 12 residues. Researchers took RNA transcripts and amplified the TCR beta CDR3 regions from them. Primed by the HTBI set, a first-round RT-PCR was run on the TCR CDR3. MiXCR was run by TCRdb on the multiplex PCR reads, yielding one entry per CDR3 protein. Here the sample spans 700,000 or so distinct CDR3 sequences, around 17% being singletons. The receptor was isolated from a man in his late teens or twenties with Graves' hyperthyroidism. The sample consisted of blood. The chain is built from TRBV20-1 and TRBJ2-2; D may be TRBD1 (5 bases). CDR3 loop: CSVSRAPGELFF. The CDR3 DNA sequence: TGCAGTGTTTCCAGGGCGCCCGGGGAGCTGTTTTTT.